This T cell receptor beta chain was sequenced in a study of T-cell reconstitution after alpha-beta-depleted transplantation in children. CDR3 size: 13 residues. V gave up 4 bases and J gave up 2 bases, with 8 bases separating them. CDR1 and CDR2 from the germline V gene are LGHNA and YSLEER. A TCRbeta library incorporating unique molecular identifiers was prepared. A single record per CDR3 protein comes from TCRdb applying MiXCR to the PCR reads. The sample records 500,000 to 600,000 distinct CDR3 sequences, less than 35% being singletons. The receptor was isolated from a human donor who donated a stem cell graft to a child with aplastic anemia. V and J are TRBV4-3 and TRBJ1-2; unclear D gene. The material sequenced was PBMCs from the stem cell graft donor, taken from the stem cell graft. CDR3 nucleotide sequence: TGCGCCAGCAGCCGGACGGTCAACTATGGCTACACCTTC. Translation gives CASSRTVNYGYTF.